This entry concerns a single T cell receptor beta chain. Recently defined diagnostic criteria for definite or probable disease were fulfilled by Susac syndrome patients. Isolation of CD8+ and CD4+ T cells was performed negatively, whereas enrichment of TEMRA cells was done by FACS. This sample stems from a study of CD8 T cells in Susac syndrome. Overall study context: When blood was collected, patients with Susac syndrome were therapy-naive, were taking corticosteroids, or were receiving intravenous immunoglobulin alone.

Random hexamers were used to reverse transcribe about 0.5 to 1 ug of RNA. Across 54 Vbeta and 13 Jbeta, TCR beta CDR3 was amplified with immunoSEQ multiplex PCR. MiXCR, applied by TCRdb to the immunoSEQ multiplex PCR reads, yields one record per CDR3 protein. The sample gives 180,000 or so distinct CDR3 sequences, about 93% of which show up once; approximately 0.099% is in the top ten. The sample taken for sequencing was CD4+ T cells from PBMCs. This receptor was obtained from a human donor with Susac syndrome.

The DNA of the CDR3 is TGCGCCAGCAGCTTGGTTGGGCAGCGGGAGGTAGATACGCAGTATTTT. The encoded protein is CASSLVGQREVDTQYF. The chain joins TRBV5-1 to TRBJ2-3; 9 bases match TRBD2. Germline CDR1 SGHRS, CDR2 YFSETQ. The CDR3 covers 16 residues. V lost 0 bases to trimming and J lost 5 bases; unmatched junction nucleotides: 7.